This TCR beta chain was captured in a study of blood T cell repertoires in COVID-19. The table came from immunoSEQ multiplex PCR; TCRdb's copy has only in-frame clones and leaves some out. Counted here are roughly 120,000 clones, 75% to 90% occurring once; the ten biggest clones make up roughly 7.9%. Trimming removed 3 bases from V and 4 bases from J; junction bases left unmatched: 9. The CDR3 sequence is 15 residues long. Germline assignment: CDR1 KGHSH and CDR2 LQKENI. Sequencing was done on a sample of peripheral blood. The origin of this receptor is a man in his sixties or seventies with acute or convalescent COVID-19. The chain is built from TRBV18 and TRBJ2-7; the match to TRBD1 covers 7 bases. CDR3 sequence (DNA): TGTGCCAGCTCACCCGAGACAGGGTCTAGGTACGAGCAGTACTTC. It translates to CASSPETGSRYEQYF.